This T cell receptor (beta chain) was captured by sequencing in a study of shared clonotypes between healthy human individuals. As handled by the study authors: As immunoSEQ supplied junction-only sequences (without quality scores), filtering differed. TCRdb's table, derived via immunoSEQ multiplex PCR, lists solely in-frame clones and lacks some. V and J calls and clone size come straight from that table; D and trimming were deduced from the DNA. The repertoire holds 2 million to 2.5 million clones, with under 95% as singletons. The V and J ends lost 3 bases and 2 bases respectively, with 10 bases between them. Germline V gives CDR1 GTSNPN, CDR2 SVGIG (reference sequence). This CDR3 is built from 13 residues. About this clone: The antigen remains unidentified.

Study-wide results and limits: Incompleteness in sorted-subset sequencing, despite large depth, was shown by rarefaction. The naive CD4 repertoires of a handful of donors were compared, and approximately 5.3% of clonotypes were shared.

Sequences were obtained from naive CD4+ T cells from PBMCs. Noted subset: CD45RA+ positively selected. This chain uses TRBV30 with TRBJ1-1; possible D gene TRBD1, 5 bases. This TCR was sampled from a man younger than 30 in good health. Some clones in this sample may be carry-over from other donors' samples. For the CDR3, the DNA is TGTGCCTGGAGACGCGGGACCAACACTGAAGCTTTCTTT. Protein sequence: CAWRRGTNTEAFF. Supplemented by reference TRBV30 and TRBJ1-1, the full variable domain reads SQTIHQWPATLVQPVGSPLSLECTVEGTSNPNLYWYRQAAGRGLQLLFYSVGIGQISSEVPQNLSASRPQDRQFILSSKKLLLSDSGFYLCAWRRGTNTEAFFGQGTRLTVV.